This entry concerns a single T cell receptor beta chain. Its antigen is not known. Here immunoSEQ multiplex PCR was the method, and the copy in TCRdb shows in-frame clones only, minus some. This sample has roughly 13,000 clones, with more than 80% found just once. This CDR3 has 13 amino acids. Per the germline V gene, CDR1 is GTSNPN and CDR2 is SVGIG (reference sequence). The V and J ends lost 4 bases and 6 bases, in that order; junction bases with no gene match: 6. This sample was included in a study of T cells in localized non-small cell lung cancer. Whole-study results and caveats: Maximal T cell clonality occurred in uninvolved adjacent lung, with tumor ranking below it. A denser population of T cells in blood accompanied longer overall survival. Owing to sequencing of a solitary tumor region, heterogeneity cannot be discounted. Appearance in adjacent lung was seen for a median around 60 of the top 100 tumor clones.

Sequencing used peripheral blood, obtained before any cancer treatment. This chain uses TRBV30 with TRBJ2-7, with TRBD2 matching 10 bases. The clonotype originates from a male donor older than 55 with stage I squamous cell lung carcinoma. The CDR3 bases are TGTGCCTGGAAGCCTAGCGGGAGAGGCGAGCAGTACTTC. This gives the protein CAWKPSGRGEQYF.